Listed below are T cell receptor beta chains from one sample, sequenced in a study of beta chain features in type 1 diabetes. Only in-frame clones appear in the TCRdb table, and some are missing; sequencing was by immunoSEQ multiplex PCR. The profile covers 250,000 to 350,000 clones, with approximately 16% appearing a single time and 0.015% to 0.017% taken by the ten largest. The material sequenced was naive CD4+ T cells from blood. Receptors were obtained from a man between 18 and 29 years old with type 1 diabetes. Each CDR3 is given with its conserved first and last residue. The order of the fields is clone size, CDR3 length, J gene, V gene, D gene, CDR3 protein, CDR3 DNA. D genes are given only for firm matches. Clone sizes are given selectively: once, few, many, or a class where the clone is expanded.

clone_size: .
cdr3_length: 15
j_call: TRBJ2-7
v_call: TRBV5-1
d_call: TRBD1
cdr3_aa: CASSLVGTGANEQYF
cdr3_nt: TGCGCCAGCAGCTTGGTCGGGACAGGGGCCAACGAGCAGTACTTC

clone_size: .
cdr3_length: 16
j_call: TRBJ2-1
v_call: TRBV4-3
d_call: .
cdr3_aa: CASSQSRGSSYNEQFF
cdr3_nt: TGCGCCAGCAGCCAAAGCCGGGGTAGCTCCTACAATGAGCAGTTCTTC

clone_size: .
cdr3_length: 15
j_call: TRBJ2-3
v_call: TRBV4-3
d_call: .
cdr3_aa: CASSLFSQGGDTQYF
cdr3_nt: TGCGCCAGCAGCCTTTTTTCACAGGGTGGCGATACGCAGTATTTT

clone_size: .
cdr3_length: 14
j_call: TRBJ2-1
v_call: TRBV7-9
d_call: TRBD1
cdr3_aa: CASSLQGADNEQFF
cdr3_nt: TGTGCCAGCAGCTTACAGGGGGCGGACAATGAGCAGTTCTTC

clone_size: few
cdr3_length: 15
j_call: TRBJ1-5
v_call: TRBV7-8
d_call: TRBD1
cdr3_aa: CASSLMTGANQPQHF
cdr3_nt: TGTGCCAGCAGCTTAATGACAGGGGCCAATCAGCCCCAGCATTTT

clone_size: .
cdr3_length: 15
j_call: TRBJ2-5
v_call: TRBV27
d_call: TRBD1
cdr3_aa: CASSFVGGGGETQYF
cdr3_nt: TGTGCCAGCAGTTTTGTAGGGGGCGGTGGAGAGACCCAGTACTTC

clone_size: few
cdr3_length: 14
j_call: TRBJ2-7
v_call: TRBV7-9
d_call: TRBD2
cdr3_aa: CASSLEGLANEQYF
cdr3_nt: TGTGCCAGCAGCTTAGAGGGACTAGCTAACGAGCAGTACTTC

clone_size: .
cdr3_length: 16
j_call: TRBJ2-7
v_call: TRBV30
d_call: TRBD2
cdr3_aa: CAWSVGTSGSWYEQYF
cdr3_nt: TGTGCCTGGAGTGTAGGGACTAGCGGGAGTTGGTACGAGCAGTACTTC

clone_size: .
cdr3_length: 14
j_call: TRBJ2-1
v_call: TRBV5-1
d_call: .
cdr3_aa: CASSLESGTQEQFF
cdr3_nt: TGCGCCAGCAGCTTGGAGTCCGGGACACAGGAGCAGTTCTTC

clone_size: few
cdr3_length: 14
j_call: TRBJ2-1
v_call: TRBV11-3
d_call: TRBD1
cdr3_aa: CASSLGGQFNEQFF
cdr3_nt: TGTGCCAGCAGCTTAGGGGGACAGTTCAATGAGCAGTTCTTC

clone_size: .
cdr3_length: 13
j_call: TRBJ1-3
v_call: TRBV11-2
d_call: .
cdr3_aa: CASRSVGGNTIYF
cdr3_nt: TGTGCCAGCAGGAGTGTGGGCGGAAACACCATATATTTT

clone_size: .
cdr3_length: 16
j_call: TRBJ2-2
v_call: TRBV7-9
d_call: .
cdr3_aa: CASSLGRGLLTGELFF
cdr3_nt: TGTGCCAGCAGCTTAGGGCGCGGGCTACTTACCGGGGAGCTGTTTTTT

clone_size: .
cdr3_length: 14
j_call: TRBJ2-1
v_call: TRBV7-2
d_call: TRBD2
cdr3_aa: CASSLGLAENEQFF
cdr3_nt: TGTGCCAGCAGCTTAGGACTAGCGGAAAATGAGCAGTTCTTC

clone_size: .
cdr3_length: 14
j_call: TRBJ2-3
v_call: TRBV4-3
d_call: .
cdr3_aa: CASSSQGETDTQYF
cdr3_nt: TGCGCCAGCAGCTCACAGGGAGAAACAGATACGCAGTATTTT

clone_size: .
cdr3_length: 14
j_call: TRBJ2-7
v_call: TRBV7-2
d_call: .
cdr3_aa: CASSLAGSHYEQYF
cdr3_nt: TGTGCCAGCAGCTTAGCGGGGAGCCACTACGAGCAGTACTTC

clone_size: few
cdr3_length: 14
j_call: TRBJ1-1
v_call: TRBV28
d_call: TRBD1
cdr3_aa: CASSPQGHGTEAFF
cdr3_nt: TGTGCCAGCAGTCCACAGGGGCACGGCACTGAAGCTTTCTTT

clone_size: few
cdr3_length: 15
j_call: TRBJ1-5
v_call: TRBV6-6
d_call: .
cdr3_aa: CASSFAGGGWQPQHF
cdr3_nt: TGTGCCAGCAGTTTTGCGGGGGGCGGTTGGCAGCCCCAGCATTTT

clone_size: .
cdr3_length: 11
j_call: TRBJ2-1
v_call: TRBV20-1
d_call: .
cdr3_aa: CSASPRPVQFF
cdr3_nt: TGCAGTGCTAGTCCGAGGCCCGTACAGTTCTTC

clone_size: few
cdr3_length: 12
j_call: TRBJ1-1
v_call: TRBV25-1
d_call: .
cdr3_aa: CASNLRDTEAFF
cdr3_nt: TGTGCCAGCAATTTGAGGGACACTGAAGCTTTCTTT

clone_size: .
cdr3_length: 15
j_call: TRBJ1-1
v_call: TRBV5-4
d_call: .
cdr3_aa: CASSSTLGQYTEAFF
cdr3_nt: TGTGCCAGCAGCTCGACCCTCGGACAGTACACTGAAGCTTTCTTT

clone_size: .
cdr3_length: 15
j_call: TRBJ2-6
v_call: TRBV7-2
d_call: .
cdr3_aa: CASSTGFLGANVLTF
cdr3_nt: TGTGCCAGCAGTACAGGGTTCCTTGGGGCCAACGTCCTGACTTTC

clone_size: few
cdr3_length: 15
j_call: TRBJ1-4
v_call: TRBV30
d_call: TRBD1
cdr3_aa: CAWSPLQGTNEKLFF
cdr3_nt: TGTGCCTGGAGCCCTTTACAGGGGACTAATGAAAAACTGTTTTTT

clone_size: few
cdr3_length: 17
j_call: TRBJ2-5
v_call: TRBV7-9
d_call: .
cdr3_aa: CASSRAPSGPYQETQYF
cdr3_nt: TGTGCCAGCAGCCGCGCCCCCAGCGGGCCGTACCAAGAGACCCAGTACTTC

clone_size: few
cdr3_length: 15
j_call: TRBJ2-1
v_call: TRBV2
d_call: TRBD1
cdr3_aa: CASRSDRGPYNEQFF
cdr3_nt: TGTGCCAGCAGATCGGACAGGGGCCCGTACAATGAGCAGTTCTTC

clone_size: .
cdr3_length: 16
j_call: TRBJ2-1
v_call: TRBV7-9
d_call: TRBD1
cdr3_aa: CASSLGDRGSYNEQFF
cdr3_nt: TGTGCCAGCAGCTTAGGTGACAGGGGCTCCTACAATGAGCAGTTCTTC

clone_size: .
cdr3_length: 15
j_call: TRBJ1-6
v_call: TRBV18
d_call: .
cdr3_aa: CASSPRSRRDSPLHF
cdr3_nt: TGTGCCAGCTCACCACGCTCGCGTCGGGATTCACCCCTCCACTTT

clone_size: few
cdr3_length: 17
j_call: TRBJ2-1
v_call: TRBV28
d_call: TRBD1
cdr3_aa: CASSLLPDRGHYNEQFF
cdr3_nt: TGTGCCAGCAGTTTACTCCCGGACAGGGGGCACTACAATGAGCAGTTCTTC

clone_size: .
cdr3_length: 15
j_call: TRBJ2-7
v_call: TRBV6-5
d_call: TRBD2
cdr3_aa: CASSYYPGGGYEQYF
cdr3_nt: TGTGCCAGCAGTTACTACCCGGGAGGTGGCTACGAGCAGTACTTC

clone_size: few
cdr3_length: 16
j_call: TRBJ2-2
v_call: TRBV18
d_call: .
cdr3_aa: CASSSQRQESTGELFF
cdr3_nt: TGTGCCAGCTCCTCCCAACGACAGGAAAGCACCGGGGAGCTGTTTTTT

clone_size: once
cdr3_length: 17
j_call: TRBJ2-3
v_call: TRBV5-1
d_call: TRBD2
cdr3_aa: CASSPGTSGDHTDTQYF
cdr3_nt: TGCGCCAGCAGCCCCGGGACTAGCGGGGACCACACAGATACGCAGTATTTT

clone_size: .
cdr3_length: 13
j_call: TRBJ1-5
v_call: TRBV18
d_call: .
cdr3_aa: CASSPGQNQPQHF
cdr3_nt: TGTGCCAGCTCACCCGGACAGAACCAGCCCCAGCATTTT

clone_size: .
cdr3_length: 14
j_call: TRBJ2-5
v_call: TRBV19
d_call: .
cdr3_aa: CASSAWGVGETQYF
cdr3_nt: TGTGCCAGTAGTGCATGGGGGGTGGGGGAGACCCAGTACTTC

clone_size: few
cdr3_length: 18
j_call: TRBJ2-6
v_call: TRBV11-2
d_call: TRBD2
cdr3_aa: CASSSLAGGLSGANVLTF
cdr3_nt: TGTGCCAGCAGCTCCTTAGCGGGGGGACTCTCTGGGGCCAACGTCCTGACTTTC

clone_size: .
cdr3_length: 13
j_call: TRBJ1-2
v_call: TRBV5-1
d_call: TRBD1
cdr3_aa: CASSSDRGRGYTF
cdr3_nt: TGCGCCAGCAGCTCGGACAGGGGTCGTGGCTACACCTTC

clone_size: .
cdr3_length: 19
j_call: TRBJ2-6
v_call: TRBV7-9
d_call: TRBD1
cdr3_aa: CASSEGQGIVWGVANVLTF
cdr3_nt: TGTGCCAGCAGCGAGGGACAGGGGATAGTCTGGGGCGTGGCCAACGTCCTGACTTTC

clone_size: few
cdr3_length: 12
j_call: TRBJ2-1
v_call: TRBV2
d_call: TRBD2
cdr3_aa: CASSNWGTRKFF
cdr3_nt: TGTGCCAGCAGCAATTGGGGGACTAGGAAGTTCTTC

clone_size: few
cdr3_length: 15
j_call: TRBJ2-1
v_call: TRBV10-3
d_call: TRBD1
cdr3_aa: CAIMGTEQMPNEQFF
cdr3_nt: TGTGCCATCATGGGGACAGAACAAATGCCCAATGAGCAGTTCTTC

clone_size: .
cdr3_length: 15
j_call: TRBJ2-5
v_call: TRBV7-9
d_call: TRBD2
cdr3_aa: CASRPLSGTQETQYF
cdr3_nt: TGTGCCAGCAGGCCCCTAAGCGGGACCCAAGAGACCCAGTACTTC

clone_size: .
cdr3_length: 15
j_call: TRBJ2-1
v_call: TRBV7-2
d_call: TRBD2
cdr3_aa: CASSSSSGGYNEQFF
cdr3_nt: TGTGCCAGCAGCTCATCTAGCGGGGGCTACAATGAGCAGTTCTTC

clone_size: .
cdr3_length: 19
j_call: TRBJ1-1
v_call: TRBV5-4
d_call: .
cdr3_aa: CASSLDKLGRGGINTEAFF
cdr3_nt: TGTGCCAGCAGCTTGGATAAACTGGGAAGGGGCGGTATCAACACTGAAGCTTTCTTT

clone_size: few
cdr3_length: 13
j_call: TRBJ2-5
v_call: TRBV5-1
d_call: TRBD1
cdr3_aa: CASSFGQGETQYF
cdr3_nt: TGCGCCAGCAGCTTCGGACAGGGTGAGACCCAGTACTTC

clone_size: .
cdr3_length: 13
j_call: TRBJ2-7
v_call: TRBV7-2
d_call: TRBD1
cdr3_aa: CASSRTGGNEQYF
cdr3_nt: TGTGCCAGCAGCAGAACAGGGGGCAACGAGCAGTACTTC

clone_size: few
cdr3_length: 15
j_call: TRBJ2-1
v_call: TRBV5-1
d_call: TRBD2
cdr3_aa: CASRISSGTYNEQFF
cdr3_nt: TGCGCCAGCAGAATTTCTAGCGGTACCTACAATGAGCAGTTCTTC

clone_size: .
cdr3_length: 13
j_call: TRBJ2-5
v_call: TRBV6-5
d_call: .
cdr3_aa: CASSYGSQETQYF
cdr3_nt: TGTGCCAGCAGTTACGGCAGCCAAGAGACCCAGTACTTC

clone_size: .
cdr3_length: 16
j_call: TRBJ2-5
v_call: TRBV5-1
d_call: .
cdr3_aa: CASSRGATLIQETQYF
cdr3_nt: TGCGCCAGCAGTCGTGGGGCGACGCTGATCCAAGAGACCCAGTACTTC

clone_size: .
cdr3_length: 14
j_call: TRBJ1-2
v_call: TRBV18
d_call: .
cdr3_aa: CASSPDRQSYGYTF
cdr3_nt: TGTGCCAGCTCACCGGACAGACAATCTTATGGCTACACCTTC

clone_size: few
cdr3_length: 13
j_call: TRBJ1-3
v_call: TRBV29-1
d_call: TRBD1
cdr3_aa: CSGGQGDGNTIYF
cdr3_nt: TGCAGCGGGGGACAGGGCGACGGAAACACCATATATTTT

clone_size: few
cdr3_length: 17
j_call: TRBJ2-6
v_call: TRBV7-9
d_call: TRBD1
cdr3_aa: CASSPWDRGDGANVLTF
cdr3_nt: TGTGCCAGCAGCCCCTGGGACAGGGGCGATGGGGCCAACGTCCTGACTTTC

clone_size: .
cdr3_length: 13
j_call: TRBJ1-5
v_call: TRBV30
d_call: .
cdr3_aa: CAWSTDSNQPQHF
cdr3_nt: TGTGCCTGGAGCACAGATAGCAATCAGCCCCAGCATTTT